Listed below are T cell receptor beta chains from one sample, sequenced in a study of CD8 T cells in ankylosing spondylitis. TCRdb re-derived calls from the 5' RACE reads in MiXCR, one entry per CDR3 protein. This sample carries around 490,000 distinct CDR3 sequences, approximately 5.3% of them seen once, and the ten largest clones take approximately 4%. Sequenced input: blood, either unsorted or a sorted T cell fraction (not recorded which). These receptors came from a male donor with ankylosing spondylitis. Each CDR3 is given with its conserved first and last residue. Each record gives: CDR3 protein, CDR3 DNA, V gene, clone size, D gene, J gene. The D gene is left open where the match is weak. Some rows mark clone size as missing; the rest say once, few, many or name a class of expanded clone.

CASSYIVRRAGELFF | TGTGCCAGCAGTTATATCGTCAGGAGGGCCGGGGAGCTGTTTTTT | TRBV6-2/TRBV6-3 | NA | NA | TRBJ2-2
CASSLGMRASTYEQYF | TGTGCCAGCAGCTTAGGAATGCGAGCGAGCACCTACGAGCAGTACTTC | TRBV11-2 | few | NA | TRBJ2-7
CASSPTGYNSPLHF | TGTGCCAGCAGCCCTACAGGGTATAATTCACCCCTCCACTTT | TRBV6-1 | many | NA | TRBJ1-6
CASSYSGTYYSNQPQHF | TGTGCCAGCAGTTACTCGGGGACGTACTATAGCAATCAGCCCCAGCATTTT | TRBV6-2/TRBV6-3 | many | NA | TRBJ1-5
CSAPGTLGSPLHF | TGCAGTGCTCCCGGGACCCTGGGGTCACCCCTCCACTTT | TRBV20-1 | many | NA | TRBJ1-6
CASSLQGGAETQYF | TGTGCCAGCAGCCTCCAAGGGGGGGCGGAGACCCAGTACTTC | TRBV3-1 | few | NA | TRBJ2-5
CASSVRGGGDQPQHF | TGTGCCAGCAGCGTCAGAGGCGGAGGGGATCAGCCCCAGCATTTT | TRBV7-2 | many | NA | TRBJ1-5
CASSRRQGRAYEQYF | TGTGCCAGCAGCCGACGACAGGGACGAGCCTACGAGCAGTACTTC | TRBV7-9 | many | TRBD1 | TRBJ2-7
CASSLGVGLTQPQHF | TGTGCCAGCAGCTTAGGTGTAGGTTTAACTCAGCCCCAGCATTTT | TRBV7-2 | many | NA | TRBJ1-5
CASSLAPLGDTEAFF | TGTGCCAGCAGTTTAGCGCCTCTAGGTGACACTGAAGCTTTCTTT | TRBV12-3/TRBV12-4 | many | NA | TRBJ1-1
CSARPGLAEAFF | TGCAGTGCTAGACCAGGGTTAGCTGAAGCTTTCTTT | TRBV20-1 | many | NA | TRBJ1-1
CSARVASGEQYF | TGCAGTGCTAGAGTGGCTAGCGGCGAGCAGTACTTC | TRBV20-1 | many | TRBD2 | TRBJ2-7
CSASVTSVYNEQFF | TGCAGTGCTAGCGTGACTAGCGTGTACAATGAGCAGTTCTTC | TRBV20-1 | many | TRBD2 | TRBJ2-1
CASSYPGRETQYF | TGTGCCAGCAGTTATCCCGGTCGAGAGACCCAGTACTTC | TRBV28 | many | NA | TRBJ2-5
CASREQPFSGNTIYF | TGTGCCAGCAGGGAACAGCCCTTCTCTGGAAACACCATATATTTT | TRBV6-1 | many | NA | TRBJ1-3
CASSRDISGANVLTF | TGTGCCAGCAGCAGAGACATCTCTGGGGCCAACGTCCTGACTTTC | TRBV5-5 | many | NA | TRBJ2-6
CASSLVWGEDPSYEQYF | TGTGCCAGCAGCTTGGTCTGGGGGGAGGACCCCTCCTACGAGCAGTACTTC | TRBV7-9 | many | NA | TRBJ2-7
CASSYSGRGTDTQYF | TGTGCCAGCAGTTACAGCGGGAGGGGCACAGATACGCAGTATTTT | TRBV28 | many | TRBD2 | TRBJ2-3
CASSQVFGGRFNEQFF | TGCGCCAGCAGCCAAGTTTTCGGGGGGAGGTTCAATGAGCAGTTCTTC | TRBV4-3 | many | TRBD2 | TRBJ2-1
CASSPSGGRNYEQYF | TGTGCCAGCAGCCCCAGCGGGGGGCGAAACTACGAGCAGTACTTC | TRBV7-2 | NA | TRBD2 | TRBJ2-7
CASSAQGVVGYTF | TGTGCCAGCAGTGCACAGGGGGTAGTTGGCTACACCTTC | TRBV6-1 | many | TRBD1 | TRBJ1-2
CASSKLGTREPF | TGTGCCAGCAGCAAACTTGGGACAAGGGAGCCCTTC | TRBV21-1 | many | NA | TRBJ2-5
CASSPYAATNEKLFF | TGTGCCAGCAGCCCATACGCTGCAACTAATGAAAAACTGTTTTTT | TRBV7-9 | many | NA | TRBJ1-4
CASSPNRHEQFF | TGTGCCAGCAGTCCCAACCGCCATGAGCAGTTCTTC | TRBV6-1 | many | NA | TRBJ2-1
CASSPRIKREWYEQYF | TGTGCCAGCAGTCCCCGAATAAAGCGGGAGTGGTACGAGCAGTACTTC | TRBV6-2/TRBV6-3 | few | TRBD2 | TRBJ2-7
CASSLAGQAFF | TGTGCCAGCAGCTTAGCGGGACAAGCTTTCTTT | TRBV7-9 | many | NA | TRBJ1-1
CASSFGISGNEQYF | TGTGCCAGCAGCTTCGGAATTAGCGGGAACGAGCAGTACTTC | TRBV7-2 | many | TRBD2 | TRBJ2-7
CAISDSGLNTEAFF | TGTGCCATCAGTGATTCGGGCTTGAACACTGAAGCTTTCTTT | TRBV10-3 | many | NA | TRBJ1-1
CAISESWGGEAFF | TGTGCCATCAGTGAGTCGTGGGGCGGTGAAGCTTTCTTT | TRBV10-3 | many | NA | TRBJ1-1
CASSLLRGRASTDTQYF | TGTGCCAGCAGCTTACTGCGCGGGAGGGCTAGCACAGATACGCAGTATTTT | TRBV7-8 | many | TRBD2 | TRBJ2-3
CAIQPRGEGGHTDTQYF | TGTGCCATACAACCCCGGGGGGAGGGAGGGCACACGGATACGCAGTATTTT | TRBV10-3 | few | TRBD2 | TRBJ2-3